This T cell receptor beta chain was documented in a study of T cell repertoires in aging, cancer and after chemotherapy. Across the whole study: About 9 million TCR reads were in the whole dataset.

Overall study findings and caveats: Compared with age-matched healthy donors, untreated hematological or solid cancer patients showed higher blood TCR clonality.

A mixed TRB-A/B primer pool amplified rearranged TRB by multiplex touch-down PCR. From the multiplex PCR reads, TCRdb called clonotypes with MiXCR, one entry per CDR3 protein. The sample comprises about 4,600 distinct CDR3 sequences, roughly 27% of which are singletons, and around 10% rests with the top ten. Peripheral blood genomic DNA, not sorted cells or RNA, was the template. Points on this clonotype: Its antigen is undetermined.

The V and J ends lost 3 bases and 3 bases, in that order; junction bases with no gene match: 2. The CDR3 is made up of 13 amino acids. Germline V gives CDR1 DFQATT, CDR2 SNEGSKA (reference sequence). This rearrangement joins TRBV20-1 to TRBJ1-1; 9 bases align to TRBD1. The sequence came from a human donor with a solid tumor. Input material: blood. CDR3 DNA: TGCAGTGCTAGCTGGGACAGGGACACTGAAGCTTTCTTT. It yields the protein CSASWDRDTEAFF.